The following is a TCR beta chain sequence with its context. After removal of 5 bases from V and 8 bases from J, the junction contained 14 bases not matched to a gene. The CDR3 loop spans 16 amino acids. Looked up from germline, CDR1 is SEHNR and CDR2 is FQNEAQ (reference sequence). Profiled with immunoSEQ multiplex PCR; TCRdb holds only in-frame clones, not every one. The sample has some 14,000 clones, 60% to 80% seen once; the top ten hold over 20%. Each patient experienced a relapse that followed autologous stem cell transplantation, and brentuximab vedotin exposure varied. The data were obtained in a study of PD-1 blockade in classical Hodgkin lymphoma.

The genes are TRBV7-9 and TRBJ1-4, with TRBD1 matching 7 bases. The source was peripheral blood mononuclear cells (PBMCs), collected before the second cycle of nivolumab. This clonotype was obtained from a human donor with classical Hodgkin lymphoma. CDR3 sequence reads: CASSPWDSRVWEKLFF. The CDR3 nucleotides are TGTGCCAGCAGCCCGTGGGACAGCCGGGTATGGGAAAAACTGTTTTTT.